This record covers a single T cell receptor beta chain. These data come from a study of blood T cell repertoires in COVID-19. For the study at large: Acute and convalescent COVID-19 samples came from the United States, Italy and Spain. The analysed material was cDNA or gDNA that came from T cells, B-cell-depleted T cells, or PBMCs.

Only in-frame clones appear in the TCRdb table, and some are missing; sequencing was by immunoSEQ multiplex PCR. The table shows approximately 53,000 clones, with roughly 82% occurring only once. The CDR3 is 13 residues long. The V gene lost 4 bases and the J gene lost 7 bases, with 14 bases spanning the gap. Germline assignment: CDR1 LNHDA and CDR2 SQIVND (reference sequence). The specimen was peripheral blood. The rearrangement uses TRBV19 and TRBJ2-7, with a weak D call TRBD1 (6 bases). The source of this sequence is a woman aged 55-70 years with acute or convalescent COVID-19. CDR3 sequence (DNA): TGTGCCAGTAGTAACAGGGCCCAAGAAGAGCAGTACTTC. Translation: CASSNRAQEEQYF. Complete variable domain (other parts from reference TRBV19 and TRBJ2-7): DGGITQSPKYLFRKEGQNVTLSCEQNLNHDAMYWYRQDPGQGLRLIYYSQIVNDFQKGDIAEGYSVSREKKESFPLTVTSAQKNPTAFYLCASSNRAQEEQYFGPGTRLTVT.